This T cell receptor (beta chain) came from a study of T cell changes during pregnancy in multiple sclerosis (dated by TCRdb to between 2018 and 2021). Background on the whole study: In women with multiple sclerosis, the researchers looked at how the T cell repertoire shifted as pregnancy progressed.

Library construction relied on the immunoSEQ multiplex PCR assay. TCRdb provides this immuneACCESS table in a form limited to in-frame rearrangements. Some clones are lacking; in checked studies, under half of them reflect an unresolved V gene, and why the rest are absent is not known. This sample has tens of thousands of clones in its table, and about 88% of those were observed once. The ten most abundant clones make up over 0.5% of the sample. With regard to this clone: There is no known antigen for this receptor. No much larger clonotype is one base removed from it; base qualities were not supplied.

From the cysteine up to the phenylalanine, the CDR3 has a length of 18 residues. Only the CDR3 portion is preserved as DNA: 54 bases, with reading frame beginning at the first base. The junction carries 26 bases between V and J, which are trimmed by 0 bases and 6 bases respectively. CDR1 and CDR2, looked up from the germline V gene (reference sequence), are GTSNPN and SVGIG. This TCR derives from a female donor with multiple sclerosis, enrolled in a pregnancy study. Recombination joined TRBV30 with TRBJ1-2; tentative D gene TRBD1, with 6 bases matching. The input for sequencing was CD4+ T cells from peripheral blood mononuclear cells, taken in the first trimester of pregnancy. The nucleotide sequence is TGTGCCTGGAGTGTAGCGGGGGGCGGCGTTCTATTCGGTGATGGCTACACCTTC. This sequence encodes CAWSVAGGGVLFGDGYTF.